Detailed here is one TCR beta chain. These data originate in a study of OX40 agonist ivuxolimab in advanced cancers. CDR3 length equals 16 residues. V dropped 2 bases and J dropped 7; count of bases not matched to a gene: 14. CDR1 MNHNS and CDR2 SASEGT come from the germline V gene. Libraries were prepared by immunoSEQ multiplex PCR; TCRdb keeps only in-frame clonotypes and omits some of them. The sample lists some 74,000 clones, roughly 82% occurring once. The chain links TRBV6-1 to TRBJ2-7; the match to TRBD1 covers 7 bases. This clonotype was sampled from an adult with an advanced solid tumor such as melanoma, head and neck, liver or kidney cancer. Specimen: CD4+ or CD8+ T cells sorted from blood, collected in a trial of the OX40 agonist ivuxolimab. The CDR3 reads CASSESTLGGAGEQYF. In DNA form, the CDR3 reads TGTGCCAGCAGTGAATCAACGCTAGGGGGCGCGGGTGAGCAGTACTTC.